A single sample gave rise to the 29 T cell receptor beta chains below, sequenced in a study of PD-1 blockade in mismatch repair-deficient tumors. Profiling relied on immunoSEQ multiplex PCR, and the TCRdb table lists in-frame clones only, not all of them. Here the sample spans approximately 60,000 clones, about 91% being singletons. The sample was peripheral blood, taken 52 weeks after starting pembrolizumab. Receptors were obtained from an adult with mismatch repair-deficient cancer.

The chain uses TRBV18 and TRBJ2-3, with 9 bases matching TRBD1. The CDR3 sequence is 14 residues long. Germline CDR1 reads KGHSH; CDR2 reads LQKENI. V lost 2 bases, J lost 4 bases, and 1 base stayed unmatched. The DNA of the CDR3 is TGTGCCAGCTCACCAGGGACAGGGCCAGATACGCAGTATTTT. Protein product: CASSPGTGPDTQYF. The variable domain in full, with the rest retrieved from reference TRBV18 and TRBJ2-3, is NAGVMQNPRHLVRRRGQEARLRCSPMKGHSHVYWYRQLPEEGLKFMVYLQKENIIDESGMPKERFSAEFPKEGPSILRIQQVVRGDSAAYFCASSPGTGPDTQYFGPGTRLTVL.

The rearrangement joins TRBV2 to TRBJ2-5; no definite D call. CDR3 length: 15 residues. Germline lookup yields CDR1 SNHLY and CDR2 FYNNEI. Deletions cut 5 bases from V and 5 bases from J, with 18 bases between. CDR3 DNA sequence: TGTGCCAGCAGTACTGCATTTACCCAAGTCGAGACCCAGTACTTC. It yields the protein CASSTAFTQVETQYF.

The chain uses TRBV5-1 and TRBJ1-1; unclear D gene. V lost 4 bases, J lost 8 bases, and 0 bases lay in between. The germline V gene encodes CDR1 SGHRS and CDR2 YFSETQ. The CDR3 contains 8 residues. DNA for the CDR3: TGCGCCAGCAGCGAAGCTTTCTTT. This translates into CASSEAFF. Full variable domain (rest looked up from reference TRBV5-1 and TRBJ1-1): KAGVTQTPRYLIKTRGQQVTLSCSPISGHRSVSWYQQTPGQGLQFLFEYFSETQRNKGNFPGRFSGRQFSNSRSEMNVSTLELGDSALYLCASSEAFFGQGTRLTVV.

The V and J genes are TRBV11-1 and TRBJ1-2; 12 bases line up with TRBD1. This CDR3 has 15 residues. Looked up from germline, CDR1 is SGHAT and CDR2 is FQDESV (reference sequence). The V segment lost 4 bases and the J segment 4 bases; nucleotides outside the gene matches: 4. The CDR3 protein is CASSSGTGGGYGYTF. The DNA of the CDR3 is TGTGCCAGCAGCTCCGGGACAGGGGGCGGCTATGGCTACACCTTC.

J is TRBJ2-7 and V is TRBV5-6; 9 bases map to TRBD1. V shed 4 bases, J shed 6 bases, and the junction held 2 bases outside the gene matches. Germline V gene data show CDR1 as SGHDT and CDR2 as YYEEEE. The CDR3 contains 12 residues. Written as DNA, the CDR3 is TGTGCCAGCAGCCCGGGACAGGGCGAGCAGTACTTC. Translated, it gives CASSPGQGEQYF.

The chain links TRBV6-5 to TRBJ1-1; the match to TRBD1 covers 7 bases. V lost 5 bases to trimming and J lost 5 bases; unmatched junction nucleotides: 8. CDR3 length: 14 residues. The germline gives CDR1 MNHEY, CDR2 SVGAGI. The CDR3: CASSEDREGTEAFF. CDR3 DNA: TGTGCCAGCAGTGAAGACAGGGAGGGGACTGAAGCTTTCTTT.

The genes are TRBV7-8 and TRBJ2-5, with D possibly called TRBD1 or TRBD2 (5 bases each). Per germline, CDR1 SGHVS and CDR2 FQNEAQ. The CDR3 consists of 15 residues. V was trimmed by 5 bases and J by 5 bases, leaving 18 bases between them. The CDR3 loop reads CASSPSGAVVETQYF. The CDR3 region has the DNA TGTGCCAGCAGCCCCTCCGGGGCGGTGGTGGAGACCCAGTACTTC.

V and J are TRBV2 and TRBJ2-1, with D hard to call. This CDR3 contains 13 residues. Trimming left V 6 bases short and J 10 bases short, with 16 bases between. Germline CDR1 reads SNHLY; CDR2 reads FYNNEI. DNA of the CDR3: TGTGCCAGCAGGGTAACAGAGCTAGGCGAGCAGTTCTTC. This encodes CASRVTELGEQFF.

V gene TRBV4-1 combines with J gene TRBJ1-1; possibly TRBD1 for D (5 bases). There are 13 residues in the CDR3. The germline gives CDR1 MGHRA, CDR2 YSYEKL. The V and J ends lost 11 bases and 4 bases respectively, with 17 bases between them. The chain's CDR3 is CAGSRGLTTEAFF. In DNA form, the CDR3 reads TGCGCCGGATCACGGGGACTGACCACTGAAGCTTTCTTT.

The genes are TRBV13 and TRBJ2-6, with 14 bases aligning to TRBD2. From germline, CDR1 is PRHDT and CDR2 FYEKMQ (reference sequence). The junction had 5 bases not matched to a gene; V was cut back by 5 bases and J by 2 bases. The CDR3 extends over 18 amino acids. The DNA for the CDR3 is TGTGCCAGCAGCGATCCGGGACTAGCGGGAGCTGGGGCCAACGTCCTGACTTTC. It codes for CASSDPGLAGAGANVLTF. Combining the CDR3 with reference TRBV13 and TRBJ2-6 gives the whole variable domain AAGVIQSPRHLIKEKRETATLKCYPIPRHDTVYWYQQGPGQDPQFLISFYEKMQSDKGSIPDRFSAQQFSDYHSELNMSSLELGDSALYFCASSDPGLAGAGANVLTFGAGSRLTVL.

The rearrangement joins TRBV5-6 to TRBJ2-2, with 15 bases that match TRBD2. The CDR3 extends over 16 amino acids. Germline lookup yields CDR1 SGHDT and CDR2 YYEEEE. The V gene end was trimmed by 3 bases and the J gene end by 5 bases; junction bases not matched to a gene: 2. CDR3 sequence (DNA): TGTGCCAGCAGCTGGGGACTAGCGGGAGGTACCGGGGAGCTGTTTTTT. Translation: CASSWGLAGGTGELFF.

The chain combines TRBV11-3 with TRBJ2-6, with 8 bases matching TRBD1. The V gene end was trimmed by 5 bases and the J gene end by 0 bases; junction bases not matched to a gene: 9. Germline-derived CDR1 and CDR2 are SGHNT and YENEEA. The CDR3 is made up of 18 amino acids. CDR3 nucleotides: TGTGCCAGCAGCCCTGGACAGGGAGGACCCTCTGGGGCCAACGTCCTGACTTTC. It codes for CASSPGQGGPSGANVLTF.

As DNA, the CDR3 is TGTGCCACCAGCGCACGCCGCCATGATACGCAGTATTTT. Its protein is CATSARRHDTQYF. The V gene is TRBV15, the J gene TRBJ2-3; D ambiguous. Germline lookup yields CDR1 LNHNV and CDR2 YYDKDF (reference sequence). V lost 5 bases and J lost 6, with 12 bases in between. CDR3 length: 13 amino acids.

The chain has TRBV7-9 and TRBJ2-7, with D perhaps matching TRBD2 (5 bases). The V and J ends lost 2 bases and 2 bases respectively, with 10 bases between them. This CDR3 is built from 14 residues. Germline V CDR1 and CDR2: SEHNR, FQNEAQ (reference sequence). CDR3 amino acids: CASSLQSRAYEQYF. The CDR3 DNA follows: TGTGCCAGCAGCTTACAATCGAGGGCCTACGAGCAGTACTTC.

The CDR3 loop is CASSLLGGGEQFF. CDR3 bases: TGTGCCAGCAGTTTATTGGGAGGCGGTGAGCAGTTCTTC. This chain connects TRBV28 to TRBJ2-1, with a tentative D call TRBD2 (6 bases). The CDR3 loop spans 13 amino acids. Germline assignment: CDR1 MDHEN and CDR2 SYDVKM. V was trimmed by 1 base and J by 9 bases, leaving 10 bases between them.

V gene TRBV11-3 combines with J gene TRBJ2-3; 14 positions match TRBD2. Per the germline V gene, CDR1 is SGHNT and CDR2 is YENEEA. The CDR3 contains 18 residues. V shed 5 bases and J 6 bases; nucleotides not matched to a gene: 13. This CDR3 is CASSHNHRLAGGWDTQYF. In DNA form, the CDR3 reads TGTGCCAGCAGCCACAATCATAGACTAGCGGGAGGGTGGGATACGCAGTATTTT.

This clone has more than one count but fewer than ten. The gene calls are TRBV19 and TRBJ1-1, with D maybe TRBD1 (6 bases). The germline gives CDR1 LNHDA, CDR2 SQIVND (reference sequence). V was shortened by 6 bases and J by 8 bases, with 19 bases between the two germline ends. This CDR3 comprises 14 residues. CDR3 sequence reads: CASRRDTYFSEAFF. The CDR3 coding sequence is TGTGCCAGTAGACGGGACACCTACTTCTCCGAAGCTTTCTTT.

This chain uses TRBV7-9 with TRBJ2-3; tentative D call: TRBD1 (5 bases). V was trimmed by 5 bases and J by 0 bases, leaving 15 bases between them. The germline V gene encodes CDR1 SEHNR and CDR2 FQNEAQ (reference sequence). The CDR3 runs 16 residues. CDR3 sequence: CASSTYRSASTDTQYF. The CDR3, as DNA: TGTGCCAGCAGCACCTACAGGAGTGCTAGCACAGATACGCAGTATTTT.

This sequence joins TRBV6-5 and TRBJ1-1; no firm D call. Per the germline V gene, CDR1 is MNHEY and CDR2 is SVGAGI. This CDR3 has 13 amino acids. V shed 2 bases and J shed 5 bases, with 9 bases lying between them. CDR3 residues: CASSYRARTEAFF. The CDR3 coding sequence is TGTGCCAGCAGTTACAGGGCGAGGACTGAAGCTTTCTTT.

The gene calls are TRBV6-1 and TRBJ2-7, with a possible D match to TRBD1 (5 bases). Germline CDR1 reads MNHNS; CDR2 reads SASEGT. The CDR3 is 13 amino acids. Trimming removed 8 bases from V and 3 bases from J, with 14 bases in between. The CDR3 spells CASRPGLDYEQYF. DNA of the CDR3: TGTGCCAGCCGGCCAGGGCTGGACTACGAGCAGTACTTC.

V gene TRBV28 combines with J gene TRBJ2-7; the D gene could be TRBD1 or TRBD2 (5 bases each). CDR1 is MDHEN and CDR2 is SYDVKM in the germline V gene. The V end lost 5 bases, the J end lost 6 bases, and 8 bases lay between the germline ends. The CDR3 has 11 residues. The CDR3 region is CASSRDLEQYF. CDR3 DNA sequence: TGTGCCAGCAGTCGGGACCTCGAGCAGTACTTC.

V is TRBV7-9 and J is TRBJ1-4; 11 bases are a match to TRBD1. Germline V lookup: CDR1 SEHNR, CDR2 FQNEAQ (reference sequence). V was pared by 5 bases and J by 7 bases, with 3 bases of the junction left unmatched. The CDR3 consists of 14 residues. The CDR3 sequence: CASSQGQGVEKLFF. DNA of the CDR3: TGTGCCAGCAGCCAGGGACAGGGGGTTGAAAAACTGTTTTTT.

The rearrangement uses TRBV30 and TRBJ1-2; D remains unclear. Trimming took 6 bases from V and 6 from J, leaving 11 bases between them. CDR1 GTSNPN and CDR2 SVGIG come from the germline V gene (reference sequence). The CDR3 is 11 amino acids. CDR3 amino acids: CACWPGHGYTF. In nucleotides, the CDR3 is TGTGCCTGTTGGCCAGGTCATGGCTACACCTTC.

The CDR3 protein is CASSVGGTNTEAFF. The CDR3 DNA is TGTGCCAGCAGTGTGGGGGGAACGAACACTGAAGCTTTCTTT. This chain uses TRBV2 with TRBJ1-1; TRBD1 is a possible D gene (5 bases). The CDR3 runs to 14 residues. V lost 4 bases and J 1 base, leaving 10 bases between the germline ends. Germline V gene data show CDR1 as SNHLY and CDR2 as FYNNEI.

This clone was seen more than once but under ten times. The rearrangement uses TRBV30 and TRBJ2-7, with D perhaps assigned TRBD1 or TRBD2 (6 bases each). Looked up from germline, CDR1 is GTSNPN and CDR2 is SVGIG (reference sequence). The V end was cut by 5 bases, the J end by 0 bases, with 14 bases between. CDR3 size: 14 residues. CDR3 region: CAWSPPGASYEQYF. CDR3 nucleotides: TGTGCCTGGTCCCCACCGGGGGCCTCCTACGAGCAGTACTTC.

This clone appeared once. The sample carries other DNA sequences with the same CDR3. The DNA of the CDR3 is TGTGCCAGCAGCTCCGGACAGGGCTACGAGCAGTACTTC. It codes for CASSSGQGYEQYF. This chain connects TRBV5-6 to TRBJ2-7, with 8 bases aligning to TRBD1. The CDR3 has 13 residues. Losses at the gene ends were 3 bases for V and 3 bases for J; bases not matched to a gene: 2. Germline V gene lookup returns CDR1 SGHDT and CDR2 YYEEEE.

This sequence joins TRBV27 and TRBJ2-1, with D possibly matching TRBD2 (6 bases). Looked up from germline, CDR1 is MNHEY and CDR2 is SMNVEV (reference sequence). The CDR3 extends over 13 amino acids. Trimming pared 4 bases from V and 8 bases from J, leaving 12 bases between. CDR3 nucleotides: TGTGCCAGCAGTTCCGGGACTGGATATGAGCAGTTCTTC. It codes for CASSSGTGYEQFF.

This rearrangement joins TRBV30 to TRBJ2-1, with TRBD2 identical over 10 bases. Germline lookup yields CDR1 GTSNPN and CDR2 SVGIG (reference sequence). J was trimmed by 4 bases and V by 2 bases; bases with no gene match: 14. The CDR3 extends over 18 amino acids. CDR3 sequence: CAWSPGGGGTSAYNEQFF. The CDR3 DNA follows: TGTGCCTGGAGTCCCGGAGGCGGTGGGACTAGCGCTTACAATGAGCAGTTCTTC.

The chain couples TRBV5-1 to TRBJ2-1; TRBD1 is a possible D gene (5 bases). V lost 0 bases, J lost 5 bases, and 6 bases lay in between. Germline CDR1 SGHRS, CDR2 YFSETQ. This CDR3 is 13 amino acids long. This chain's CDR3 is CASSLAGNNEQFF. The CDR3 DNA sequence: TGCGCCAGCAGCTTGGCAGGGAACAATGAGCAGTTCTTC.